These 26 T cell receptor beta chains came from one sample sequenced in a study of early T cells in non-severe SARS-CoV-2 infection. In TCRdb, the 5' RACE reads were re-called with MiXCR into one record per CDR3 protein. Among approximately 76,000 distinct CDR3 sequences listed, around 11% were seen once. The sample was whole blood. The origin of the receptors is an adult who was a healthcare worker with PCR-confirmed SARS-CoV-2 infection or an uninfected control (not recorded which).

The table lists this clonotype with many counts. The chain combines TRBV4-1 with TRBJ2-2; perhaps TRBD2 as D (5 bases). The CDR3 runs to 15 residues. The germline gives CDR1 MGHRA, CDR2 YSYEKL. The V and J ends lost 3 bases and 6 bases respectively, with 14 bases between them. CDR3 sequence reads: CASSHGRGPSGELFF. Written as DNA, the CDR3 is TGCGCCAGCAGCCATGGTAGAGGGCCCTCCGGGGAGCTGTTTTTT.

The sample holds a few counts of this clonotype. J is TRBJ1-3 and V is TRBV18, with 9 nucleotides matching TRBD1. The germline gives CDR1 KGHSH, CDR2 LQKENI. The CDR3 runs 16 residues. V shed 0 bases, J shed 2 bases, and the junction held 2 bases outside the gene matches. As DNA, the CDR3 is TGTGCCAGCTCACCACCGGGACAGGGAACTGGAAACACCATATATTTT. Its protein is CASSPPGQGTGNTIYF.

The chain is built from TRBV7-9 and TRBJ1-4; weak D call: TRBD1 (6 bases). CDR3 size: 14 residues. Per the germline V gene, CDR1 is SEHNR and CDR2 is FQNEAQ (reference sequence). V was pared by 2 bases and J by 7 bases, with 11 bases between. DNA for the CDR3: TGTGCCAGCAGCTTATCTGGACAGATTGAAAAACTGTTTTTT. Translated, it gives CASSLSGQIEKLFF. The complete variable domain, with remaining parts taken from reference TRBV7-9 and TRBJ1-4, reads DTGVSQNPRHKITKRGQNVTFRCDPISEHNRLYWYRQTLGQGPEFLTYFQNEAQLEKSRLLSDRFSAERPKGSFSTLEIQRTEQGDSAMYLCASSLSGQIEKLFFGSGTQLSVL.

The chain recombines TRBV10-3 with TRBJ1-4; D gene ambiguous. Trimming pared 11 bases from V and 0 bases from J, leaving 10 bases between. The CDR3 length is 13 residues. Germline CDR1 and CDR2: ENHRY and SYGVKD. The DNA for the CDR3 is TGTGCCGCCTCCGGGACAACTAATGAAAAACTGTTTTTT. It encodes CAASGTTNEKLFF.

This clonotype was seen at least ten times. This chain joins TRBV3-1 and TRBJ1-2; TRBD1 is a possible D gene (6 bases). Germline CDR1 reads LGHDT; CDR2 reads YNNKEL (reference sequence). The ends were cut back, 1 base at V and 6 bases at J, with 9 bases in the middle. CDR3 length: 13 residues. CDR3 coding DNA: TGTGCCAGCAGCCAAGCCCGGACAGATGGCTACACCTTC. It codes for CASSQARTDGYTF.

This clonotype has more than one count but fewer than ten. The chain carries TRBV29-1 and TRBJ2-2; no definite D call. Germline CDR1 reads SQVTM; CDR2 reads ANQGSEA. This CDR3 comprises 13 residues. V lost 8 bases and J lost 3, with 13 bases in between. The CDR3 loop reads CSYWTVDTGELFF. The CDR3 nucleotides are TGCAGCTATTGGACCGTCGACACCGGGGAGCTGTTTTTT.

In DNA, the CDR3 is TGTGCCAGCAGCTTGCCCCCCGGAGTGCCAGATACGCAGTATTTT. Amino acid sequence: CASSLPPGVPDTQYF. The genes are TRBV5-4 and TRBJ2-3, with D uncertain. The CDR3 has 15 amino acids. V lost 1 base to trimming and J lost 4 bases, with 13 bases between them. Germline CDR1 SGHNT, CDR2 YYREEE (reference sequence).

This sequence joins TRBV9 and TRBJ1-1, with 7 bases that match TRBD1. Trimming cost V 3 bases and J 6 bases; bases outside gene matches: 8. This CDR3 comprises 14 residues. Germline V CDR1 and CDR2: SGDLS, YYNGEE. In DNA form, the CDR3 reads TGTGCCAGCAGCGAAGGAACAGGGGACCCTGAAGCTTTCTTT. Translated: CASSEGTGDPEAFF.

The V call is TRBV14, the J call TRBJ2-5, with 8 bases fitting TRBD1. V dropped 4 bases and J dropped 5; count of bases not matched to a gene: 12. CDR1 SGHDN and CDR2 FVKESK come from the germline V gene. This CDR3 comprises 16 residues. The CDR3 is CASSLRQGNLVETQYF. The DNA for the CDR3 is TGTGCCAGCAGCCTCCGACAGGGGAATCTCGTGGAGACCCAGTACTTC. Full variable domain (outside the CDR3, taken from reference TRBV14 and TRBJ2-5): EAGVTQFPSHSVIEKGQTVTLRCDPISGHDNLYWYRRVMGKEIKFLLHFVKESKQDESGMPNNRFLAERTGGTYSTLKVQPAELEDSGVYFCASSLRQGNLVETQYFGPGTRLLVL.

This clonotype was seen more than once but under ten times. The V call is TRBV6-5, the J call TRBJ1-3; 7 bases are a match to TRBD1. Per germline, CDR1 MNHEY and CDR2 SVGAGI. J lost 8 bases, V lost 5 bases, and 18 bases had no gene match. This CDR3 spans 17 amino acids. CDR3 residues: CASSLRQGSAGGHTIYF. The DNA of the CDR3 is TGTGCCAGCAGTCTCCGACAGGGATCAGCCGGAGGGCACACCATATATTTT.

This clonotype was detected ten times or more. The chain couples TRBV12-3 or TRBV12-4 to TRBJ1-1; D remains unclear. This CDR3 is 11 amino acids long. Trimming took off 5 bases at V and 7 bases at J, with 8 bases between the two ends. CDR3 residues: CASSPGSEAFF. As DNA, the CDR3 is TGTGCCAGCAGTCCCGGAAGTGAAGCTTTCTTT.

This clonotype was counted many times. The chain combines TRBV6-2 or TRBV6-3 with TRBJ1-1, with D hard to call. With 2 bases removed from V and 1 base from J, the gap between germline ends came to 8 bases. The CDR3 is 14 amino acids. From germline, CDR1 is MNHEY and CDR2 SVGEGT. This CDR3 is CASSYLATNTEAFF. The CDR3 bases are TGTGCCAGCAGTTACCTGGCGACGAACACTGAAGCTTTCTTT.

This chain links TRBV27 with TRBJ2-3; 7 nucleotides agree with TRBD2. CDR1 is MNHEY, CDR2 SMNVEV, per germline (reference sequence). V dropped 2 bases and J dropped 6; count of bases not matched to a gene: 5. The CDR3 runs to 14 residues. CDR3 sequence (DNA): TGTGCCAGCAGTTTACTGGTGGGGGGGGATACGCAGTATTTT. Amino acids: CASSLLVGGDTQYF.

This clonotype showed up many times. The V and J genes are TRBV20-1 and TRBJ2-7; TRBD1 or TRBD2 may be the D gene (5 bases each). Germline CDR1 DFQATT, CDR2 SNEGSKA (reference sequence). The V end lost 4 bases, the J end lost 1 base, and 14 bases lay between the germline ends. The CDR3 has 14 amino acids. The CDR3 region is CSATGLRGSYEQYF. The CDR3 DNA follows: TGCAGTGCTACTGGATTGAGGGGTTCCTACGAGCAGTACTTC.

The gene calls are TRBV2 and TRBJ1-5; D is undetermined. Trimming took off 3 bases at V and 5 bases at J, with 8 bases between the two ends. Per germline, CDR1 SNHLY and CDR2 FYNNEI. The CDR3 has 13 amino acids. As DNA, the CDR3 is TGTGCCAGCAGTGAGCAGGTTGATCAGCCCCAGCATTTT. Protein product: CASSEQVDQPQHF. The whole variable domain, filled in from reference TRBV2 and TRBJ1-5, reads EPEVTQTPSHQVTQMGQEVILRCVPISNHLYFYWYRQILGQKVEFLVSFYNNEISEKSEIFDDQFSVERPDGSNFTLKIRSTKLEDSAMYFCASSEQVDQPQHFGDGTRLSIL.

Worth noting for this clonotype: The junction shows a germline mismatch at one end, possibly a read error. In DNA, the CDR3 is TGTTCCAGCAGCATCAAAGGGGGGGACGAGCAGTACTTC. It is translated as CSSSIKGGDEQYF. The chain joins TRBV7-9 to TRBJ2-7, with D maybe TRBD2 (7 bases). Germline assignment: CDR1 SEHNR and CDR2 FQNEAQ (reference sequence). This CDR3 region has 13 residues.

The chain uses TRBV3-1 and TRBJ2-7, with D perhaps matching TRBD1 (5 bases). The CDR3 extends over 15 amino acids. Germline V gene sequence: CDR1 LGHDT, CDR2 YNNKEL (reference sequence). The ends were cut back, 0 bases at V and 6 bases at J, with 15 bases in the middle. The DNA of the CDR3 is TGTGCCAGCAGCCAAGACTCAGCAGGGTTCAGCGAGCAGTACTTC. It encodes CASSQDSAGFSEQYF.

This clonotype came up many times. The rearrangement joins TRBV7-8 to TRBJ1-5; D uncertain. Trimming took off 1 base at V and 9 bases at J, with 10 bases between the two ends. The CDR3 is 13 amino acids. Germline CDR1 SGHVS, CDR2 FQNEAQ. The DNA of the CDR3 is TGTGCCAGCAGCTTAGGCAGGTTAGGGCCCCAGCATTTT. It specifies CASSLGRLGPQHF.

The V and J genes are TRBV7-8 and TRBJ1-5; TRBD1 is a possible D gene (6 bases). The CDR3 has 15 amino acids. Germline CDR1 and CDR2: SGHVS and FQNEAQ. The ends were cut back, 1 base at V and 6 bases at J, with 13 bases in the middle. The DNA of the CDR3 is TGTGCCAGCAGCTTAGTGGCCCAGGGGACTCAGCCCCAGCATTTT. Residues: CASSLVAQGTQPQHF.

The rearrangement links TRBV19 to TRBJ2-5, with D hard to call. The germline V gene has CDR1 LNHDA and CDR2 SQIVND (reference sequence). V dropped 1 base and J dropped 6 bases, with 6 bases sitting between them. The CDR3 consists of 12 residues. Here the CDR3 reads CASSIAGQTQYF. CDR3 coding DNA: TGTGCCAGTAGTATAGCCGGCCAGACCCAGTACTTC.

This clonotype has a count of ten or more. The V gene is TRBV27, the J gene TRBJ2-1; D is uncertain. CDR3 length equals 13 residues. Germline CDR1 reads MNHEY; CDR2 reads SMNVEV (reference sequence). V lost 5 bases and J 3 bases, leaving 8 bases between the germline ends. CDR3 DNA sequence: TGTGCCAGCAGTCTCACCCTCTACAATGAGCAGTTCTTC. It is translated as CASSLTLYNEQFF.

This clonotype was counted ten times or more. The chain carries TRBV7-2 and TRBJ2-2; D may match TRBD1 or TRBD2 (5 bases each). Trimming removed 5 bases from V and 7 bases from J, with 17 bases in between. Per the germline V gene, CDR1 is SGHTA and CDR2 is FQGNSA. This CDR3 contains 15 residues. The CDR3: CASSRDPLTDGELFF. The CDR3 bases are TGTGCCAGCAGCCGGGACCCCTTAACAGACGGGGAGCTGTTTTTT.

This clonotype was found a few times. V usage is TRBV5-1 and J usage is TRBJ2-7; D is unclear. The germline V gene encodes CDR1 SGHRS and CDR2 YFSETQ. This CDR3 is built from 14 residues. The ends were cut back, 1 base at V and 4 bases at J, with 12 bases in the middle. CDR3 DNA sequence: TGCGCCAGCAGCTTGCAAGACGGCGGTTACGAGCAGTACTTC. Protein: CASSLQDGGYEQYF.

This chain's CDR3 is CASSPPGTGDRRLFF. CDR3 in DNA: TGTGCCAGCTCACCACCCGGGACAGGGGATCGTAGACTGTTTTTT. The chain links TRBV18 to TRBJ1-4; 10 bases match TRBD1. The CDR3 covers 15 residues. Germline CDR1 reads KGHSH; CDR2 reads LQKENI. J lost 13 bases, V lost 0 bases, and 8 bases had no gene match.

The chain is built from TRBV5-1 and TRBJ2-2; 8 positions match TRBD1. CDR1 and CDR2 (germline): SGHRS, YFSETQ. The trim removed 1 base at V and 5 bases at J, leaving 13 bases unmatched. The length of the CDR3 is 18 residues. The CDR3, as DNA: TGCGCCAGCAGCTTGCCCGGACAGGGTTTGGTGAGGACCGGGGAGCTGTTTTTT. As protein: CASSLPGQGLVRTGELFF. The variable domain in full, completed from reference TRBV5-1 and TRBJ2-2, reads KAGVTQTPRYLIKTRGQQVTLSCSPISGHRSVSWYQQTPGQGLQFLFEYFSETQRNKGNFPGRFSGRQFSNSRSEMNVSTLELGDSALYLCASSLPGQGLVRTGELFFGEGSRLTVL.

At least ten counts were recorded for this clonotype. V and J are TRBV20-1 and TRBJ2-2; perhaps TRBD1 as D (6 bases). The CDR3 contains 14 residues. Per germline, CDR1 DFQATT and CDR2 SNEGSKA (reference sequence). V shed 0 bases and J shed 6 bases, with 11 bases lying between them. CDR3 sequence (DNA): TGCAGTGCTAGAGACAGGGGATGGGCCGGGGAGCTGTTTTTT. Translation: CSARDRGWAGELFF.